The sequence of this T cell receptor (beta chain) was determined in a study of OX40 agonist ivuxolimab in advanced cancers. Study overall: A diagnosis of hepatocellular carcinoma, melanoma, renal cell or head and neck cancer was present in dose-escalation patients.

Study-wide points: Researchers report that CD8+ T cells had, on average, more expanded clones than CD4+.

Profiled with immunoSEQ multiplex PCR; TCRdb holds only in-frame clones, not every one. The sample carries about 43,000 clones, approximately 84% recorded once. Germline V gives CDR1 ENHRY, CDR2 SYGVKD. V lost 2 bases, J lost 4 bases, and 13 bases stayed unmatched. The CDR3 has 18 amino acids. With respect to this clone: The antigen remains undetermined.

The clonotype comes from an adult with an advanced solid tumor such as melanoma, head and neck, liver or kidney cancer. The chain couples TRBV10-3 to TRBJ2-5; 10 bases map to TRBD2. The sequencing here drew on CD4+ or CD8+ T cells sorted from blood, taken in a trial of the OX40 agonist ivuxolimab. Written as DNA, the CDR3 is TGTGCCATCAGTGAGAGGCTAGCGGGGGTAACCGAGCTAGAGACCCAGTACTTC. Its protein is CAISERLAGVTELETQYF.